The 19 T cell receptor beta chains reported below all come from one sample, sequenced in a study of T cell repertoires in cytomegalovirus infection. No antigen is known for these receptors. TCRdb reprocessed the reads via MiXCR and lists one record per CDR3 protein. The data hold about 400,000 distinct CDR3 sequences, with roughly 36% observed a single time. Material: cultured PBMCs, obtained from culture after CMV antigen stimulation. The receptors were sampled from a human donor in good health (CMV status not recorded). Some clones in this sample may be carry-over from other donors' samples.

This chain connects TRBV7-3 to TRBJ2-3, with 7 nucleotides matching TRBD2. CDR1 is SGHTA and CDR2 is FQGTGA in the germline V gene. V lost 4 bases, J lost 5 bases, and 9 bases stayed unmatched. The CDR3 is 15 amino acids. CDR3 protein: CASSSTSRSGDTQYF. CDR3 sequence (DNA): TGTGCCAGCAGCTCGACTAGCCGGAGTGGAGATACGCAGTATTTT.

A few counts support this clonotype. The chain joins TRBV6-2 or TRBV6-3 to TRBJ2-1; D remains ambiguous. V dropped 7 bases and J dropped 4 bases, with 8 bases sitting between them. The CDR3 is made up of 12 amino acids. Germline V gene sequence: CDR1 MNHEY, CDR2 SVGEGT. This CDR3 is CASKSWYNEQFF. The CDR3 nucleotides read TGTGCCAGCAAGTCGTGGTACAATGAGCAGTTCTTC.

J is TRBJ2-2 and V is TRBV19; D tentatively reads TRBD1 or TRBD2 (5 bases each). CDR1 is LNHDA and CDR2 is SQIVND in the germline V gene (reference sequence). This CDR3 contains 15 residues. V shed 7 bases and J shed 1 base, with 13 bases lying between them. Written as DNA, the CDR3 is TGTGCCAGTATCGGGGCGGGCATGAACACCGGGGAGCTGTTTTTT. Translating it yields CASIGAGMNTGELFF. Full variable domain (missing parts from reference TRBV19 and TRBJ2-2): DGGITQSPKYLFRKEGQNVTLSCEQNLNHDAMYWYRQDPGQGLRLIYYSQIVNDFQKGDIAEGYSVSREKKESFPLTVTSAQKNPTAFYLCASIGAGMNTGELFFGEGSRLTVL.

This clonotype has only a few counts. This chain connects TRBV2 to TRBJ2-5; D gene uncertain. This CDR3 region has 12 residues. The V gene lost 7 bases and the J gene lost 0 bases, with 6 bases spanning the gap. Germline assignment: CDR1 SNHLY and CDR2 FYNNEI. CDR3: CASNQYQETQYF. For the CDR3, the DNA is TGTGCCAGCAATCAGTACCAAGAGACCCAGTACTTC. Full variable domain (missing parts from reference TRBV2 and TRBJ2-5): EPEVTQTPSHQVTQMGQEVILRCVPISNHLYFYWYRQILGQKVEFLVSFYNNEISEKSEIFDDQFSVERPDGSNFTLKIRSTKLEDSAMYFCASNQYQETQYFGPGTRLLVL.

The V and J genes are TRBV6-6 and TRBJ1-2; no clear D. The CDR3 is made up of 15 amino acids. Germline-derived CDR1 and CDR2 are MNHNY and SVGAGI (reference sequence). V lost 2 bases and J 3 bases, leaving 13 bases between the germline ends. CDR3 protein: CASSYPMVGDYGYTF. The CDR3 nucleotides read TGTGCCAGCAGTTACCCGATGGTTGGGGACTATGGCTACACCTTC.

There are a few counts of this clonotype. The V gene is TRBV19, the J gene TRBJ2-5; D is perhaps TRBD2 (5 bases). Germline V gene lookup returns CDR1 LNHDA and CDR2 SQIVND (reference sequence). This CDR3 is 13 amino acids long. V was pared by 9 bases and J by 2 bases, with 13 bases between. The CDR3 DNA is TGTGCCAGCAAGCGGCTCGATCAAGAGACCCAGTACTTC. Translation: CASKRLDQETQYF.

Remarks on this clonotype: The junction differs from germline at one of its ends, possibly a read error. V is TRBV30 and J is TRBJ2-7; a possible D gene is TRBD2 (7 bases). CDR1 GTSNPN and CDR2 SVGIG come from the germline V gene (reference sequence). This CDR3 comprises 14 residues. CDR3 region: CAGRGGTSSYEQYF. CDR3 in DNA: TGTGCCGGGAGGGGGGGGACGAGCTCCTACGAGCAGTACTTC.

The gene calls are TRBV7-2 and TRBJ1-3, with D possibly matching TRBD1 (6 bases). The length of the CDR3 is 18 residues. Germline V gives CDR1 SGHTA, CDR2 FQGNSA. The V end was cut by 5 bases, the J end by 0 bases, with 20 bases between. CDR3 DNA: TGTGCCAGCAGCCCCATAACTGGTGGACAGAACTCTGGAAACACCATATATTTT. As protein: CASSPITGGQNSGNTIYF.

This clonotype came up a few times. The V call is TRBV20-1, the J call TRBJ1-5; a weak D match, TRBD1 (6 bases). CDR1 is DFQATT and CDR2 is SNEGSKA in the germline V gene (reference sequence). The CDR3 has 14 residues. Trimming stripped 6 bases from V and 3 bases from J, with 15 bases between. The DNA of the CDR3 is TGCAGTGCCCTTGGACAGCTACTCAATCAGCCCCAGCATTTT. Protein sequence: CSALGQLLNQPQHF.

In its sample, this clonotype was seen a few times. The chain employs TRBV28 and TRBJ1-5; 7 positions match TRBD1. Per the germline V gene, CDR1 is MDHEN and CDR2 is SYDVKM. The CDR3 extends over 14 amino acids. J lost 3 bases, V lost 6 bases, and 5 bases had no gene match. CDR3 sequence reads: CASSPGQANQPQHF. Here the CDR3 DNA reads TGTGCCAGCAGCCCCGGACAGGCCAATCAGCCCCAGCATTTT.

This clonotype appeared a few times. The chain combines TRBV11-3 with TRBJ1-6; D may be TRBD1 (5 bases). Germline-derived CDR1 and CDR2 are SGHNT and YENEEA. The CDR3 loop spans 15 amino acids. V was trimmed by 1 base and J by 9 bases, leaving 13 bases between them. This CDR3 is CASSLGGPQGSPLHF. Here the CDR3 DNA reads TGTGCCAGCAGCTTAGGCGGACCTCAGGGTTCACCCCTCCACTTT.

This clonotype was observed a handful of times. The chain is built from TRBV7-2 and TRBJ2-1, with 8 bases matching TRBD2. CDR1 and CDR2 (germline): SGHTA, FQGNSA. V shed 1 base, J shed 12 bases, and the junction held 5 bases outside the gene matches. This CDR3 contains 13 residues. CDR3 in amino acids: CASSLDSGAGQFF. The CDR3 DNA sequence: TGTGCCAGCAGCTTAGATAGCGGGGCGGGGCAGTTCTTC.

This clonotype has only a few counts. The chain couples TRBV7-2 to TRBJ2-3; D is uncertain. V was shortened by 5 bases and J by 6 bases, with 15 bases between the two germline ends. Germline-derived CDR1 and CDR2 are SGHTA and FQGNSA. The CDR3 extends over 14 amino acids. The DNA for the CDR3 is TGTGCCAGCAGCATAGATGGGGTTTTGGATACGCAGTATTTT. Encoded protein: CASSIDGVLDTQYF.

This clonotype was picked up a small number of times. The chain joins TRBV12-3 or TRBV12-4 to TRBJ1-4, with 7 bases lining up with TRBD1. Trimming cost V 1 base and J 0 bases; bases outside gene matches: 2. CDR3 length equals 16 residues. CDR3 protein: CASSLEGGATNEKLFF. The CDR3 DNA sequence: TGTGCCAGCAGTTTAGAAGGGGGCGCAACTAATGAAAAACTGTTTTTT.

The rearrangement joins TRBV5-5 to TRBJ1-1, with TRBD1 as a possible D gene (5 bases). V lost 0 bases, J lost 4 bases, and 16 bases lay in between. This CDR3 has 16 residues. The V gene's germline CDR1 is SGHKS and CDR2 YYEKEE (reference sequence). CDR3 sequence (DNA): TGTGCCAGCAGCTTGGCGAACAGCCCTAGGGGCACTGAAGCTTTCTTT. Translated, it gives CASSLANSPRGTEAFF. The full variable domain, rest sourced from reference TRBV5-5 and TRBJ1-1, is DAGVTQSPTHLIKTRGQQVTLRCSPISGHKSVSWYQQVLGQGPQFIFQYYEKEERGRGNFPDRFSARQFPNYSSELNVNALLLGDSALYLCASSLANSPRGTEAFFGQGTRLTVV.

This clonotype turned up a few times. The chain recombines TRBV7-9 with TRBJ2-1; either TRBD1 or TRBD2 may fit D (6 bases each). V shed 5 bases and J shed 5 bases, with 16 bases lying between them. This CDR3 region has 15 residues. The germline V gene encodes CDR1 SEHNR and CDR2 FQNEAQ (reference sequence). The CDR3 spells CASSVGGGLDNEQFF. In nucleotides, the CDR3 is TGTGCCAGCAGCGTCGGTGGGGGGCTGGACAATGAGCAGTTCTTC.

This clonotype occurred a few times. In DNA form, the CDR3 reads TGTGCCAGTAGTATCGGGGGGAGCACAGATACGCAGTATTTT. Translated, it gives CASSIGGSTDTQYF. The J gene is TRBJ2-3, the V gene TRBV19; 7 bases agree with TRBD2. This CDR3 is 14 amino acids long. Looked up from germline, CDR1 is LNHDA and CDR2 is SQIVND (reference sequence). V was clipped by 3 bases and J by 0 bases; unmatched bases: 0.

This clonotype was seen more than once but under ten times. This chain's CDR3 is CASSLGDPPAYNEQFF. CDR3 DNA: TGTGCCAGCAGCCTCGGGGACCCCCCCGCCTACAATGAGCAGTTCTTC. The chain has TRBV11-2 and TRBJ2-1; the D call may be TRBD1 or TRBD2 (5 bases each). The V gene lost 5 bases and the J gene lost 2 bases, with 16 bases spanning the gap. This CDR3 has 16 residues. Germline CDR1 reads SGHAT; CDR2 reads FQNNGV.

This clonotype was observed a few times. This sequence joins TRBV7-6 and TRBJ2-3; TRBD2 matches 9 bases. Germline CDR1 is SGHVS and CDR2 is FNYEAQ. The CDR3 totals 17 residues. V lost 5 bases and J lost 4; bases outside the gene matches: 13. The DNA for the CDR3 is TGTGCCAGCAGCCGACCCCGGCGGGAGGGAAATGCAGATACGCAGTATTTT. Amino acids: CASSRPRREGNADTQYF. The variable domain in full, with the rest retrieved from reference TRBV7-6 and TRBJ2-3, is GAGVSQSPRYKVTKRGQDVALRCDPISGHVSLYWYRQALGQGPEFLTYFNYEAQQDKSGLPNDRFSAERPEGSISTLTIQRTEQRDSAMYRCASSRPRREGNADTQYFGPGTRLTVL.